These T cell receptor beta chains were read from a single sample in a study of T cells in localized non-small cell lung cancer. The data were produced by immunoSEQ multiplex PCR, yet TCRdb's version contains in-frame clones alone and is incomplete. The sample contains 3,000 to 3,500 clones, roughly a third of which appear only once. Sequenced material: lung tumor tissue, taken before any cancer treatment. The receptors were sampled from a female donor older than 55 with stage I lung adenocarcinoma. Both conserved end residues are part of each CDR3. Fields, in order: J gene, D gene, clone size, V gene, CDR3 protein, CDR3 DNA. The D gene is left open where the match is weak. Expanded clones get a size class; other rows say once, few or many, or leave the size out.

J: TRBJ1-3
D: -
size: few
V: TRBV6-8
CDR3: CASSALGARARNTIYF
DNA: TGTGCCAGCAGTGCTTTAGGGGCGCGGGCTAGAAACACCATATATTTT

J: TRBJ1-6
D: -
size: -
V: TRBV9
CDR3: CASSLRGQYSPLHF
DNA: TGTGCCAGCAGCTTGAGGGGTCAGTATTCACCCCTCCACTTT

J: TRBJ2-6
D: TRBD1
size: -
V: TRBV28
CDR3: CASSDRGSGANVLTF
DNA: TGTGCCAGCAGTGACAGGGGGTCTGGGGCCAACGTCCTGACTTTC

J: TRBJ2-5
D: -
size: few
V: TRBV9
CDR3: CASSPGPISGETQYF
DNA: TGTGCCAGCAGCCCCGGACCCATATCGGGGGAGACCCAGTACTTC

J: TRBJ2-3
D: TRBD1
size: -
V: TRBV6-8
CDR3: CASSYQTGGTDTQYF
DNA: TGTGCCAGCAGTTATCAGACAGGGGGCACAGATACGCAGTATTTT

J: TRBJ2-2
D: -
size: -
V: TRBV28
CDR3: CASSFWGVGSTGELFF
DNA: TGTGCCAGCAGTTTTTGGGGGGTGGGGTCCACCGGGGAGCTGTTTTTT

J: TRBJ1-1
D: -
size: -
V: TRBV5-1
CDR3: CASSLWEKNTEAFF
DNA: TGCGCCAGCAGCTTGTGGGAGAAAAACACTGAAGCTTTCTTT

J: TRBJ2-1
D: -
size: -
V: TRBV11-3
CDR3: CASTSSRGHNEQFF
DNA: TGTGCCAGCACCTCCTCGCGGGGCCACAATGAGCAGTTCTTC

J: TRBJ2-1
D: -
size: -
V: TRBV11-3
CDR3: CASSLGRRYNEQFF
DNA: TGTGCCAGCAGCTTGGGCCGACGGTACAATGAGCAGTTCTTC

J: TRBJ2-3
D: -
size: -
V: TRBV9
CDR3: CASSARGLADTDTQYF
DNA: TGTGCCAGCAGCGCCCGGGGGCTAGCGGACACAGATACGCAGTATTTT

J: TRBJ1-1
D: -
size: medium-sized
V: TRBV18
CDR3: CASSPVDRLNTEAFF
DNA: TGTGCCAGCTCTCCCGTGGACAGACTGAACACTGAAGCTTTCTTT

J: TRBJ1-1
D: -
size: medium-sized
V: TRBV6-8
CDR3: CASSDTLNTEAFF
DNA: TGTGCCAGCAGCGACACCCTGAACACTGAAGCTTTCTTT

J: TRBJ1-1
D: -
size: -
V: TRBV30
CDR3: CAWSEGLSNTEAFF
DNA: TGTGCCTGGAGCGAGGGACTCTCGAACACTGAAGCTTTCTTT

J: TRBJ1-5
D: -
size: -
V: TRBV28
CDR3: CASSFVNQPQHF
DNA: TGTGCCAGCAGTTTCGTCAATCAGCCCCAGCATTTT

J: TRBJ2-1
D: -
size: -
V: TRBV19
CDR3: CASSIDVAGAKFF
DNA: TGTGCCAGTAGTATAGATGTGGCGGGGGCGAAGTTCTTC

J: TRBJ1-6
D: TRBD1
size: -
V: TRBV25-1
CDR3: CASTQGAGNSPLHF
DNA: TGTGCCAGCACCCAGGGGGCAGGGAATTCACCCCTCCACTTT

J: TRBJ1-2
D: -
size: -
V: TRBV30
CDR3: CAWSKGQGYGYTF
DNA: TGTGCCTGGAGTAAGGGGCAGGGGTATGGCTACACCTTC

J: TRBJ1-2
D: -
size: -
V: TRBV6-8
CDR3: CASRVTELWGYTF
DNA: TGTGCCAGCAGAGTTACTGAGCTATGGGGCTACACCTTC

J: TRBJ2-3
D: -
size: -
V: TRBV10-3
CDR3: CASSAWRSSTDTQYF
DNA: TGTGCCAGCTCCGCGTGGCGGTCAAGCACAGATACGCAGTATTTT

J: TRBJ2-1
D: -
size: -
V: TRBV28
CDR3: CATEAVVYNEQFF
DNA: TGTGCCACCGAAGCCGTAGTATACAATGAGCAGTTCTTC

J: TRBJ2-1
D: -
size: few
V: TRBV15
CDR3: CATSSRLGYNEQFF
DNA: TGTGCCACCAGCTCCCGACTGGGATACAATGAGCAGTTCTTC

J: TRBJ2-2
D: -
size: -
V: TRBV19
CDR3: CASSIFPANTGELFF
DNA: TGTGCCAGTAGTATATTCCCAGCGAACACCGGGGAGCTGTTTTTT

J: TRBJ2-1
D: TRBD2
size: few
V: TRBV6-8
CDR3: CASSQDAGANNEQFF
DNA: TGTGCCAGCAGCCAGGATGCGGGAGCTAACAATGAGCAGTTCTTC

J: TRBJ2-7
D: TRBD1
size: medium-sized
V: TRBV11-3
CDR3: CASSLSGTGSYEQYF
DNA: TGTGCCAGCAGCTTGTCCGGGACAGGGTCCTACGAGCAGTACTTC

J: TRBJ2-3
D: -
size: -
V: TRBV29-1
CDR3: CSVDGPASTDTQYF
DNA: TGCAGCGTTGACGGGCCGGCAAGCACAGATACGCAGTATTTT

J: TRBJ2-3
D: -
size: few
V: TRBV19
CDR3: CASSDVGGIITDTQYF
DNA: TGTGCCAGTAGCGACGTCGGAGGGATAATCACAGATACGCAGTATTTT

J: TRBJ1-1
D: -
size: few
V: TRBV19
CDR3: CASSIMWQASTEAFF
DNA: TGTGCCAGTAGTATAATGTGGCAGGCGAGCACTGAAGCTTTCTTT

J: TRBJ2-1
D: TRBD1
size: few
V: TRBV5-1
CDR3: CASSRTGQGMYNEQFF
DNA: TGCGCCAGCAGCCGTACGGGACAGGGTATGTACAATGAGCAGTTCTTC

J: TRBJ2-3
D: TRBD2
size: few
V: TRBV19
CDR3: CASSIDGAGGRTDTQYF
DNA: TGTGCCAGTAGTATAGATGGGGCGGGAGGACGAACAGATACGCAGTATTTT

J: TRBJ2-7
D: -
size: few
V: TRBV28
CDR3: CASTSEGYEQYF
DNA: TGTGCCAGCACCAGCGAGGGGTACGAGCAGTACTTC

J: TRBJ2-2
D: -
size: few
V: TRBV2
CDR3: CASSPGLTGELFF
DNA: TGTGCCAGCAGTCCGGGTCTCACCGGGGAGCTGTTTTTT

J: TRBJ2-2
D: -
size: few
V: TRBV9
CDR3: CASSVGRGTGELFF
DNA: TGTGCCAGCAGCGTAGGCAGAGGCACCGGGGAGCTGTTTTTT

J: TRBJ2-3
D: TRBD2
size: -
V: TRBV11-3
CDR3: CASSPGGTSGGADTQYF
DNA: TGTGCCAGCAGCCCAGGGGGGACTAGCGGGGGTGCAGATACGCAGTATTTT

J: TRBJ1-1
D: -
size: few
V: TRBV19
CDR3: CASSIRGAGTEAFF
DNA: TGTGCCAGTAGTATCAGGGGCGCGGGGACTGAAGCTTTCTTT

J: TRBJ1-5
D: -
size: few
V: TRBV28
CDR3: CASSSSQQPQHF
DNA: TGTGCCAGCAGCTCCTCTCAACAGCCCCAGCATTTT

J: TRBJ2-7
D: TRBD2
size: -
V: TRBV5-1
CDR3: CASSLEPRPSGSYEQYF
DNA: TGCGCCAGCAGCTTGGAGCCCCGTCCTAGCGGATCCTACGAGCAGTACTTC

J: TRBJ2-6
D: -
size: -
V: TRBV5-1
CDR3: CASSLGGGNSGANVLTF
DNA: TGCGCCAGCAGCTTGGGTGGCGGGAACTCTGGGGCCAACGTCCTGACTTTC

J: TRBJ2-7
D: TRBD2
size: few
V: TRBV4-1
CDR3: CASSHASGGRETYEQYF
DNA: TGCGCCAGCAGCCACGCGTCGGGAGGCAGGGAAACCTACGAGCAGTACTTC

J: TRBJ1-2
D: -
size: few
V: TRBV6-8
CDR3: CASSYLSGTDGYTF
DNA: TGTGCCAGCAGTTACCTTTCGGGCACAGATGGCTACACCTTC

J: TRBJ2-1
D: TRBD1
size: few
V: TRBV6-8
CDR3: CASSYRQGPYNEQFF
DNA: TGTGCCAGCAGTTACAGACAGGGACCTTACAATGAGCAGTTCTTC

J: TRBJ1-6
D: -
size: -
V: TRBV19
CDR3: CASSIVPAGVSPLHF
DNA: TGTGCCAGTAGTATTGTCCCCGCAGGGGTGTCACCCCTCCACTTT

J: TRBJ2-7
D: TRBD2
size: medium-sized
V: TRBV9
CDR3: CASSGLVSSYEQYF
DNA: TGTGCCAGCAGTGGACTAGTGAGCTCCTACGAGCAGTACTTC

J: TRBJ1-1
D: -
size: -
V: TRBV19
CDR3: CASSLRHSHMNTEAFF
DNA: TGTGCCAGCTCCTTACGACACAGCCACATGAACACTGAAGCTTTCTTT

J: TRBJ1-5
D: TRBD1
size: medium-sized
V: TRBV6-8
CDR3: CASSYGTGVNQPQHF
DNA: TGTGCCAGCAGTTACGGGACAGGTGTCAATCAGCCCCAGCATTTT

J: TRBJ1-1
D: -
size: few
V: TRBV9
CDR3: CASSVVGLGGTEAFF
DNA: TGTGCCAGCAGCGTAGTAGGGCTGGGAGGGACTGAAGCTTTCTTT

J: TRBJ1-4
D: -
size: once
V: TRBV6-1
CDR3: CASSEEEGEKLFF
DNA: TGTGCCAGCAGTGAAGAGGAAGGTGAAAAACTGTTTTTT

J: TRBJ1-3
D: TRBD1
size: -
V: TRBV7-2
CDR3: CASRKGQGRNTIYF
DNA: TGTGCCAGCAGAAAGGGACAGGGGAGAAACACCATATATTTT